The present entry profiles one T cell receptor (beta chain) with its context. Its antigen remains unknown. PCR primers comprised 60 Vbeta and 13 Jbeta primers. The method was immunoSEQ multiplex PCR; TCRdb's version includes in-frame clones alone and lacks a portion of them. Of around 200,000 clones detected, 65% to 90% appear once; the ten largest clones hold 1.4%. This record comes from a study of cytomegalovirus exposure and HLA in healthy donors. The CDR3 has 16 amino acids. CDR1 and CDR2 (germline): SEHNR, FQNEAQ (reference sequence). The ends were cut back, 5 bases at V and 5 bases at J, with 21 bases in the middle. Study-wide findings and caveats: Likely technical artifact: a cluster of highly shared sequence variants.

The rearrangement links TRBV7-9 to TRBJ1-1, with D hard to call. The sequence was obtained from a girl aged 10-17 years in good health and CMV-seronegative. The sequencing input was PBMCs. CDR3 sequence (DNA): TGTGCCAGCAGCCCGAGCTTTGGTACAGAAGGAACTGAAGCTTTCTTT. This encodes CASSPSFGTEGTEAFF. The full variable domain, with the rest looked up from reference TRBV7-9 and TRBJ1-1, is DTGVSQNPRHKITKRGQNVTFRCDPISEHNRLYWYRQTLGQGPEFLTYFQNEAQLEKSRLLSDRFSAERPKGSFSTLEIQRTEQGDSAMYLCASSPSFGTEGTEAFFGQGTRLTVV.